Shown below are 27 T cell receptor beta chains from a single sample sequenced in a study of CD8+ T cells in alopecia areata. Once RNA had been extracted, it was reverse transcribed into cDNA to act as the sequencing template. Sequenced by immunoSEQ multiplex PCR; TCRdb stores in-frame clones only, minus some. Altogether roughly 250,000 clones are present, roughly two thirds being singletons, with the ten largest covering 1% to 1.5%. The sequencing used CD4+ T cells sorted from blood, collected at week 0. Receptors originate from a human donor with alopecia areata.

CDR3 sequence reads: CASSLVGVQYF. The CDR3 nucleotides read TGTGCCAGCAGCTTAGTAGGGGTCCAGTACTTC. V usage is TRBV7-2 and J usage is TRBJ2-4; maybe TRBD1 (5 bases). Trimming shortened V by 1 base and J by 13 bases, and 8 bases separated the two germline ends. Per germline, CDR1 SGHTA and CDR2 FQGNSA. The CDR3 is 11 amino acids.

The chain recombines TRBV6-5 with TRBJ1-6; possibly TRBD1 for D (5 bases). Germline V CDR1 and CDR2: MNHEY, SVGAGI. This CDR3 region has 16 residues. Trimming removed 0 bases at V and 7 bases at J, with 13 bases between. The CDR3 region is CASSYSTGPRNSPLHF. For the CDR3, the DNA is TGTGCCAGCAGTTACTCTACGGGACCCAGAAATTCACCCCTCCACTTT.

About this clone: Distinct nucleotide sequences in the sample also encode this CDR3. The V call is TRBV5-1, the J call TRBJ1-1, with D unresolved. The V gene lost 0 bases and the J gene lost 1 base, with 7 bases spanning the gap. The CDR3 sequence is 14 residues long. Per the germline V gene, CDR1 is SGHRS and CDR2 is YFSETQ. The CDR3 DNA sequence: TGCGCCAGCAGCTTGGTGGTGGGGAACACTGAAGCTTTCTTT. It codes for CASSLVVGNTEAFF. Complete variable domain (other parts from reference TRBV5-1 and TRBJ1-1): KAGVTQTPRYLIKTRGQQVTLSCSPISGHRSVSWYQQTPGQGLQFLFEYFSETQRNKGNFPGRFSGRQFSNSRSEMNVSTLELGDSALYLCASSLVVGNTEAFFGQGTRLTVV.

The chain carries TRBV29-1 and TRBJ2-5, with a possible D match to TRBD1 (5 bases). Trimming removed 4 bases at V and 4 bases at J, with 10 bases between. Germline CDR1 and CDR2: SQVTM and ANQGSEA. CDR3 size: 12 residues. The CDR3 DNA sequence: TGCAGCGTTGGACAGCTCGGAGAGACCCAGTACTTC. It is translated as CSVGQLGETQYF.

This clone was detected only a few times. This sequence joins TRBV29-1 and TRBJ2-7; 9 bases agree with TRBD1. Trimming cost V 3 bases and J 5 bases; bases outside gene matches: 11. The CDR3 spans 15 residues. The germline CDR1 and CDR2 sequences are SQVTM and ANQGSEA. CDR3 nucleotide sequence: TGCAGCGTTGAGGTTTTGGCAGGGACAGGGAACGAGCAGTACTTC. Translated, it gives CSVEVLAGTGNEQYF.

This clone was seen a handful of times. The rearrangement links TRBV5-1 to TRBJ2-4; 8 bases align to TRBD1. The germline CDR1 and CDR2 sequences are SGHRS and YFSETQ. Trimming took 0 bases from V and 5 from J; bases not matched to a gene: 4. The CDR3 has 15 residues. The CDR3 DNA sequence: TGCGCCAGCAGCTTGGCCGAGGGACAGGAAAACATTCAGTACTTC. Its protein product is CASSLAEGQENIQYF. The variable domain in full, completed from reference TRBV5-1 and TRBJ2-4, reads KAGVTQTPRYLIKTRGQQVTLSCSPISGHRSVSWYQQTPGQGLQFLFEYFSETQRNKGNFPGRFSGRQFSNSRSEMNVSTLELGDSALYLCASSLAEGQENIQYFGAGTRLSVL.

This chain links TRBV29-1 with TRBJ1-2, with a weak D call TRBD1 (5 bases). The CDR3 length is 13 residues. Deletions cut 4 bases from V and 6 bases from J, with 15 bases between. CDR1 and CDR2 from the germline V gene are SQVTM and ANQGSEA. CDR3 in amino acids: CSVVGGTRHGYTF. The CDR3 DNA reads as TGCAGCGTTGTAGGCGGGACGAGGCATGGCTACACCTTC.

CDR3 amino acids: CASSRSGTATTGELFF. In DNA form, the CDR3 reads TGCGCCAGCAGCAGATCCGGGACAGCGACCACCGGGGAGCTGTTTTTT. The rearrangement links TRBV5-1 to TRBJ2-2; TRBD1 matches 7 bases. The V gene end was trimmed by 4 bases and the J gene end by 4 bases; junction bases not matched to a gene: 10. This CDR3 comprises 16 residues. CDR1 SGHRS and CDR2 YFSETQ come from the germline V gene.

This clone was observed a few times. V and J are TRBV29-1 and TRBJ1-1, with D hard to call. Germline V CDR1 and CDR2: SQVTM, ANQGSEA. The CDR3 is 10 amino acids. V dropped 7 bases and J dropped 8 bases, with 11 bases sitting between them. The CDR3 loop is CSAAFEEAFF. CDR3 sequence (DNA): TGCAGCGCAGCTTTCGAGGAAGCTTTCTTT.

V usage is TRBV7-3 and J usage is TRBJ2-5; maybe TRBD2 (6 bases). The CDR3 contains 12 residues. V was trimmed by 4 bases and J by 4 bases, leaving 7 bases between them. The germline CDR1 and CDR2 sequences are SGHTA and FQGTGA. DNA of the CDR3: TGTGCCAGCAGCTCCGGGGGAGAGACCCAGTACTTC. Protein product: CASSSGGETQYF.

This chain connects TRBV11-3 to TRBJ1-1, with 8 bases fitting TRBD1. CDR3 size: 13 residues. The trim removed 3 bases at V and 5 bases at J, leaving 2 bases unmatched. The germline V gene encodes CDR1 SGHNT and CDR2 YENEEA. For the CDR3, the DNA is TGTGCCAGCAGCTTCGGACAGGGAACTGAAGCTTTCTTT. Amino acid sequence: CASSFGQGTEAFF.

The rearrangement uses TRBV29-1 and TRBJ1-2; D might be TRBD1 (5 bases). Trimming pared 0 bases from V and 4 bases from J, leaving 15 bases between. CDR3 length: 15 amino acids. Germline values: CDR1 SQVTM, CDR2 ANQGSEA. In DNA form, the CDR3 reads TGCAGCGTTGAAGAGGCGGGACGGAAGAGCTATGGCTACACCTTC. Amino acid sequence: CSVEEAGRKSYGYTF.

The sample holds one count of this clone. The chain couples TRBV4-2 to TRBJ2-4; D possibly corresponds to TRBD1 (7 bases). Germline CDR1 LGHNA, CDR2 YNFKEQ. The CDR3 runs to 14 residues. V lost 3 bases and J 8 bases, leaving 14 bases between the germline ends. The CDR3 nucleotides are TGTGCCAGCAGCCATCCCACAGGGGAGGACATTCAGTACTTC. It translates to CASSHPTGEDIQYF.

As for this clone: This CDR3 is also generated by other DNA sequences in the sample. This chain joins TRBV6-5 and TRBJ1-2; D is ambiguous. Germline V gives CDR1 MNHEY, CDR2 SVGAGI. The CDR3 contains 13 residues. Trimming stripped 0 bases from V and 1 base from J, with 3 bases between. For the CDR3, the DNA is TGTGCCAGCAGTTACTCACTTAACTATGGCTACACCTTC. Translation gives CASSYSLNYGYTF.

This chain connects TRBV4-2 to TRBJ2-5; 10 bases agree with TRBD2. The trim removed 0 bases at V and 5 bases at J, leaving 6 bases unmatched. Germline values: CDR1 LGHNA, CDR2 YNFKEQ. This CDR3 spans 16 amino acids. The DNA of the CDR3 is TGTGCCAGCAGCCAAGATGGAGCGGGGGGGCGGGAGACCCAGTACTTC. As protein: CASSQDGAGGRETQYF.

The table lists this clone with a count of one. The chain recombines TRBV7-6 with TRBJ1-1; 12 bases align to TRBD1. The CDR3 has 18 residues. The germline CDR1 and CDR2 sequences are SGHVS and FNYEAQ. V lost 0 bases and J lost 4; bases outside the gene matches: 9. The CDR3 DNA reads as TGTGCCAGCAGCTTAGCGGAAACGGGACAGGGGGCAATCACTGAAGCTTTCTTT. It codes for CASSLAETGQGAITEAFF.

This rearrangement joins TRBV6-5 to TRBJ2-3; either TRBD1 or TRBD2 may supply D (5 bases each). From germline, CDR1 is MNHEY and CDR2 SVGAGI. The CDR3 totals 16 residues. V lost 0 bases, J lost 5 bases, and 15 bases lay in between. The CDR3 here is CASSYSGTRSEDTQYF. CDR3 sequence (DNA): TGTGCCAGCAGTTACTCCGGGACCCGTTCCGAAGATACGCAGTATTTT.

This clone was detected many times. The CDR3 nucleotides read TGTGCCAGCAGCTTAGATGTGACGGGATCGGCCAAAAACATTCAGTACTTC. Its translation: CASSLDVTGSAKNIQYF. The rearrangement joins TRBV7-9 to TRBJ2-4, with D possibly TRBD2 on 5 matching bases. The length of the CDR3 is 17 residues. Trimming removed 1 base from V and 1 base from J, with 14 bases in between. Germline V CDR1 and CDR2: SEHNR, FQNEAQ (reference sequence).

This clone was counted a few times. The gene calls are TRBV29-1 and TRBJ2-1, with D uncertain. Trimming removed 6 bases from V and 1 base from J, with 13 bases in between. The V gene's germline CDR1 is SQVTM and CDR2 ANQGSEA. CDR3 size: 14 residues. CDR3 coding DNA: TGCAGCGTGCACCGGGCCAAATCCTACAATGAGCAGTTCTTC. Its translation is CSVHRAKSYNEQFF.

This chain connects TRBV7-3 to TRBJ1-5, with 9 bases lining up with TRBD1. This CDR3 has 14 residues. V gave up 5 bases and J gave up 6 bases; unmatched junction bases: 5. Germline values: CDR1 SGHTA, CDR2 FQGTGA. CDR3 loop: CASSLTGGGQPQHF. As DNA, the CDR3 is TGTGCCAGCAGCCTCACAGGGGGCGGTCAGCCCCAGCATTTT.

V gene TRBV19 combines with J gene TRBJ2-3, with TRBD2 matching 12 bases. The V segment lost 5 bases and the J segment 1 base; nucleotides outside the gene matches: 4. This CDR3 has 16 amino acids. Germline CDR1 reads LNHDA; CDR2 reads SQIVND (reference sequence). CDR3 amino acids: CASSFRTSGGTDTQYF. For the CDR3, the DNA is TGTGCCAGTAGTTTTCGGACTAGCGGGGGCACAGATACGCAGTATTTT.

This clone was picked up a small number of times. J is TRBJ1-3 and V is TRBV10-3, with a possible D match to TRBD1 (6 bases). CDR1 and CDR2 from the germline V gene are ENHRY and SYGVKD. This CDR3 has 17 residues. V lost 7 bases and J lost 3, with 22 bases in between. Written as DNA, the CDR3 is TGTGCCATCACCCAACCCAGGGCAGGGACATATGGAAACACCATATATTTT. It encodes CAITQPRAGTYGNTIYF.

The chain employs TRBV29-1 and TRBJ2-3; D unclear. CDR1 is SQVTM, CDR2 ANQGSEA, per germline. Trimming removed 4 bases from V and 4 bases from J, with 9 bases in between. This CDR3 comprises 12 residues. The CDR3 region is CSVVIGSDTQYF. As DNA, the CDR3 is TGCAGCGTTGTGATAGGGTCAGATACGCAGTATTTT.

The genes are TRBV29-1 and TRBJ2-7; 8 bases agree with TRBD1. The CDR3 contains 15 residues. J lost 5 bases, V lost 4 bases, and 13 bases had no gene match. Germline assignment: CDR1 SQVTM and CDR2 ANQGSEA. CDR3 coding DNA: TGCAGCGTTGCCCGTGATGCAGGGGGCATCAACGAGCAGTACTTC. Translating it yields CSVARDAGGINEQYF.

The V gene is TRBV7-6, the J gene TRBJ1-1; D is uncertain. The CDR3 has 13 residues. Germline V gene lookup returns CDR1 SGHVS and CDR2 FNYEAQ. V was clipped by 1 base and J by 4 bases, with 7 bases between them. The CDR3 region has the DNA TGTGCCAGCAGCTTAGGAGCGGTCACTGAAGCTTTCTTT. Amino acid sequence: CASSLGAVTEAFF.

The chain is built from TRBV5-1 and TRBJ2-5, with a weak D call TRBD1 (5 bases). The J call may be faulty, since TRBJ2-7 better matches the DNA end. Germline V gives CDR1 SGHRS, CDR2 YFSETQ. The CDR3 runs 15 residues. Here the CDR3 reads CASSPATDQYYEQYF. The CDR3, as DNA: TGCGCCAGCAGCCCAGCGACAGACCAATACTACGAGCAGTACTTC.

The genes are TRBV2 and TRBJ1-5, with D possibly TRBD1 on 6 matching bases. V was pared by 6 bases and J by 4 bases, with 10 bases between. CDR1 SNHLY and CDR2 FYNNEI come from the germline V gene. The length of the CDR3 is 13 residues. The CDR3 loop is CASSRQENQPQHF. In nucleotides, the CDR3 is TGTGCCAGCAGCCGACAGGAGAATCAGCCCCAGCATTTT.